The clone carrying this TCR beta chain was found many times. The data originate from a study of regulatory T cells in long-lasting Graves disease. Library construction for TCR beta used iRepertoire HTBI primers and Arm-PCR of CDR3 regions. TCRdb analysed the multiplex PCR reads with MiXCR anew, one entry per CDR3 protein. This table has hundreds of thousands of distinct CDR3 sequences, roughly a sixth appearing once. Documented time point: newly diagnosed GD, antithyroid drugs for less than 3 months. With RNA extracted from PBMCs as input, the TCR library was made. Diagnoses of Graves' disease were made by American Thyroid Association guidelines. Blood from the periphery, around 10 milliliters in all, was drawn into EDTA tubes. Another study also made use of these data, one on T cells in Graves' hyperthyroidism and ophthalmopathy. This second study notes: Any patient presenting with uncontrolled infection, other autoimmune disease, pregnancy or lactation was left out. Through a model of 13 V-J features, ophthalmopathy was separated from stable hyperthyroidism.

This specimen consisted of peripheral blood mononuclear cells (PBMCs), obtained at new diagnosis, from a patient treated with antithyroid drugs. The clonotype comes from a woman aged 35-60 years with Graves disease.

In DNA form, the CDR3 reads TGTGCCAGCAGTGTTAGCGGGGGGCGAGACACCGGGGAGCTGTTTTTT. Translating it yields CASSVSGGRDTGELFF. This chain links TRBV2 with TRBJ2-2; TRBD2 agrees at 10 bases. The ends lost 4 bases at V and 3 bases at J; junction bases unmatched: 5. The germline CDR1 and CDR2 sequences are SNHLY and FYNNEI. The CDR3 is 16 amino acids.